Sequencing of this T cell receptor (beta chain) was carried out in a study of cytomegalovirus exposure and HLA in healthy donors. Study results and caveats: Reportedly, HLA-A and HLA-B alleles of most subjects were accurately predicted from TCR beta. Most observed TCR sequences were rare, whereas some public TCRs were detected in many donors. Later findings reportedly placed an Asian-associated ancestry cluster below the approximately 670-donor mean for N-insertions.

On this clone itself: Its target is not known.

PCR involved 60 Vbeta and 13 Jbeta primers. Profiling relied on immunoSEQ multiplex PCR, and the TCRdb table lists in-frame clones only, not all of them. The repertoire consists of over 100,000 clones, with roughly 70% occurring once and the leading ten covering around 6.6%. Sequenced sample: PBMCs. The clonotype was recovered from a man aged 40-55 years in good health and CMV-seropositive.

The CDR3 DNA sequence: TGTGCCAGCTCACCACAGAGGGTAGGTCAGCCCCAGCATTTT. The encoded protein is CASSPQRVGQPQHF. The rearrangement uses TRBV18 and TRBJ1-5; unclear D gene. This CDR3 region has 14 residues. Germline V gene data show CDR1 as KGHSH and CDR2 as LQKENI. Trimming pared 1 base from V and 6 bases from J, leaving 10 bases between.